This is a list of T cell receptor beta chains from one sample in a study of blood T cells in healthy people across ages. One entry per CDR3 protein results from TCRdb running MiXCR on the 5' RACE reads. The sample gives hundreds of thousands of distinct CDR3 sequences, under 50% of which show up once; around 15% is in the top ten. The source material was blood. These TCRs come from a man aged 30 to 39 in good health. Each CDR3 is given with its conserved first and last residue. The order of the fields is V gene, clone size, D gene, J gene, CDR3 DNA, CDR3 protein. A D gene is named only where the DNA matches it firmly. Clone size is shown for a subset of rows, as once, few, many or a class of expanded clone.

>TRBV30|NA|NA|TRBJ2-5
TGTGCCTGGACAGGGTACTCAAGGGAGCAGTACTTC
CAWTGYSREQYF
>TRBV7-2|NA|TRBD2|TRBJ2-1
TGTGCCAGCAGACTGATCCTCGGGTCTAGCGGGGGGGCCAAATGGAATGAGCAGTTCTTC
CASRLILGSSGGAKWNEQFF
>TRBV6-5|NA|NA|TRBJ2-7
TGTGCCAGCAGTCCGCGCGGGGTGCGCTACGAGCAGTACTTC
CASSPRGVRYEQYF
>TRBV28|NA|TRBD1|TRBJ1-1
TGTGCCAGCACCCCCACGGGTCCAGGGGGCCTTAACACTGAAGCTTTCTTT
CASTPTGPGGLNTEAFF
>TRBV20-1|NA|NA|TRBJ2-1
TGCAGTGCTCCCTCCCGGGCGGGGAGCTCCCACAATGAGCAGTTCTTC
CSAPSRAGSSHNEQFF
>TRBV6-2/TRBV6-3|NA|NA|TRBJ2-5
TGTGCCAGCAGCAAGGACAGTTTCCAAGAGACCCAGTACTTC
CASSKDSFQETQYF
>TRBV10-3|NA|NA|TRBJ2-6
TGTGCCAGCTCGGACGGTCTCTTTGGGGCCAACGTCCTGACTTTC
CASSDGLFGANVLTF
>TRBV7-2|few|NA|TRBJ2-1
TGTGCCAGCAGCTTAGGGCTAACGGCCTACAATGAGCAGTTCTTC
CASSLGLTAYNEQFF
>TRBV7-8|NA|NA|TRBJ1-2
TGTGCCAGCAGCTTAGTGAGGGGCGGCTATGGCTACACCTTC
CASSLVRGGYGYTF
>TRBV7-8|NA|TRBD1|TRBJ1-1
TGTGCCAGCGATCAGGGGGGGATCATGAACACTGAAGCTTTCTTT
CASDQGGIMNTEAFF
>TRBV7-6|NA|TRBD1|TRBJ2-1
TGTGCCAGCAGCTTAGAGCCCTCGACAGGGGGGTTTATCTCCAATGAGCAGTTCTTC
CASSLEPSTGGFISNEQFF
>TRBV5-1|NA|TRBD1|TRBJ2-2
TGCGCCAGCAGCTCCTCCCGACAGGGAAACACCGGGGAGCTGTTTTTT
CASSSSRQGNTGELFF
>TRBV20-1|few|NA|TRBJ2-7
TGCAGTGCTAGATCAGAACCGGTCTACGAGCAGTACTTC
CSARSEPVYEQYF
>TRBV9|NA|TRBD2|TRBJ2-1
TGTGCCAGCAGCCTCACAGCCGGGACTAGCGGGGGTCATGAGCAGTTCTTC
CASSLTAGTSGGHEQFF
>TRBV12-3/TRBV12-4|NA|NA|TRBJ1-2
TGTGCCAGCAGCCCTCCCAGGGAGGGAGAGTATGGCTACACCTTC
CASSPPREGEYGYTF
>TRBV10-3|NA|NA|TRBJ1-2
TGTGCCATCAGTGAGTCGCTCAATGGCTACACCTTC
CAISESLNGYTF
>TRBV5-1|NA|NA|TRBJ2-5
TGCGCCAGCAGCGGAAGAGATACGACCGGTGAGACCCAGTACTTC
CASSGRDTTGETQYF
>TRBV2|NA|NA|TRBJ1-4
TGTGCCAGCGCGGGACCGCTCAATGAAAAACTGTTTTTT
CASAGPLNEKLFF
>TRBV7-2|NA|NA|TRBJ2-3
TGTGCCAGCAGCCCGAATAGCCTCACAGATACGCAGTATTTT
CASSPNSLTDTQYF
>TRBV24-1|NA|TRBD1|TRBJ2-3
TGTGCCACCAGTGACTTCTCGGGACAGGGAAGGGACGATACGCAGTATTTT
CATSDFSGQGRDDTQYF
>TRBV4-2|NA|NA|TRBJ2-3
TGTGCCAGCAGCCCCCACGTCAGCGGGTCAAGAACAGATACGCAGTATTTT
CASSPHVSGSRTDTQYF
>TRBV30|once|NA|TRBJ2-4
TGTGCCTGGAGTAGGGGGGGTAACATTCAGTACTTC
CAWSRGGNIQYF
>TRBV29-1|NA|NA|TRBJ1-5
TGCAGCGTTGAAGGGGTAATCGGTTGGAGCAATCAGCCCCAGCATTTT
CSVEGVIGWSNQPQHF
>TRBV5-1|NA|TRBD2|TRBJ2-3
TGCGCCAGCAGGCCTAGCGGGGACAGCACAGGTACGCAGTATTTT
CASRPSGDSTGTQYF
>TRBV5-1|NA|TRBD1|TRBJ2-7
TGCGCCAGCAGCCCGGACAGGGCAGCCTACGAGCAGTACTTC
CASSPDRAAYEQYF
>TRBV29-1|NA|NA|TRBJ1-2
TGCAGCGCGGATTTGACAGGCTCAAACACCTTC
CSADLTGSNTF
>TRBV5-1|NA|TRBD1|TRBJ2-3
TGCGCCAGCAGCAGCGAGACAGGGGCGAGCACAGATACGCAGTATTTT
CASSSETGASTDTQYF
>TRBV10-3|NA|TRBD1|TRBJ1-2
TGTGCCATCAGTGAGTCGCGAACAGGGGCTAACTATGGCTACACCTTC
CAISESRTGANYGYTF
>TRBV9|few|TRBD1|TRBJ2-7
TGTGCCAGCAGCGTAGGACAGGGGGTAGGCGAGCAGTACTTC
CASSVGQGVGEQYF
>TRBV28|NA|NA|TRBJ2-3
TGTGCCAGCAGGGACAGAAACACAGATACGCAGTATTTT
CASRDRNTDTQYF
>TRBV6-2/TRBV6-3|NA|NA|TRBJ1-1
TGTGCCAGCGCCTTTGGGGGGCATCGAACTGAAGCTTTCTTT
CASAFGGHRTEAFF
>TRBV18|NA|NA|TRBJ2-5
TGTGCCAGCAAAGGGACTCCCCAAGAGACCCAGTACTTC
CASKGTPQETQYF